Shown below are 18 T cell receptor beta chains from a single sample sequenced in a study of PD-L1 blockade in urothelial cancer. The time point denotes: pretreatment peripheral blood. Measured with immunoSEQ multiplex PCR; TCRdb has only the in-frame clones, and not every one. The sample lists 35,000 to 45,000 clones, roughly four fifths occurring once. The specimen comprised PBMCs, sampled around atezolizumab (anti-PD-L1) treatment. These receptors all stem from a man in his sixties with urothelial cancer.

This sequence joins TRBV10-3 and TRBJ1-4; D is ambiguous. Per the germline V gene, CDR1 is ENHRY and CDR2 is SYGVKD. V lost 2 bases to trimming and J lost 4 bases, with 11 bases between them. This CDR3 contains 15 residues. The CDR3 is CAISEPGRYNEKLFF. The CDR3 DNA reads as TGTGCCATCAGTGAGCCGGGGAGGTATAATGAAAAACTGTTTTTT.

This rearrangement joins TRBV2 to TRBJ1-2, with 10 nucleotides matching TRBD1. This CDR3 has 13 amino acids. Germline CDR1 reads SNHLY; CDR2 reads FYNNEI. Trimming cost V 4 bases and J 6 bases; bases outside gene matches: 2. CDR3 sequence: CASSGTGGHGYTF. CDR3 sequence (DNA): TGTGCCAGCAGTGGGACAGGGGGGCATGGCTACACCTTC.

The rearrangement uses TRBV10-3 and TRBJ1-2; maybe TRBD1 (6 bases). The V end was cut by 6 bases, the J end by 6 bases, with 20 bases between. This CDR3 contains 15 residues. The germline gives CDR1 ENHRY, CDR2 SYGVKD. The CDR3 loop is CAISPTETGIHGYTF. CDR3 in DNA: TGTGCCATCAGCCCCACCGAAACAGGGATCCATGGCTACACCTTC.

In the case of this clone: The sample contains more than one DNA sequence encoding this CDR3. The rearrangement uses TRBV28 and TRBJ1-1; 11 bases map to TRBD1. The J segment lost 4 bases and the V segment lost 6 bases, leaving 4 bases of the junction unmatched. CDR3 length: 14 amino acids. CDR1 is MDHEN, CDR2 SYDVKM, per germline. The chain's CDR3 is CASRTGTGGTEAFF. In DNA form, the CDR3 reads TGTGCCAGCAGAACCGGGACAGGGGGCACTGAAGCTTTCTTT.

The chain recombines TRBV9 with TRBJ1-5; 8 nucleotides line up with TRBD1. The CDR3 extends over 16 amino acids. Losses at the gene ends were 0 bases for V and 3 bases for J; bases not matched to a gene: 5. The germline V gene has CDR1 SGDLS and CDR2 YYNGEE. The CDR3 bases are TGTGCCAGCAGCGTAGGCCCAGGGGGCCCCAATCAGCCCCAGCATTTT. Protein product: CASSVGPGGPNQPQHF.

The chain joins TRBV27 to TRBJ2-1, with 12 bases that match TRBD2. V trimming: 2 bases; J trimming: 7 bases; junction bases outside the gene matches: 6. The CDR3 covers 16 residues. Germline-derived CDR1 and CDR2 are MNHEY and SMNVEV (reference sequence). This CDR3 reads CASSLLAGGPANEQFF. The CDR3 DNA sequence: TGTGCCAGCAGTTTACTAGCGGGGGGGCCAGCAAATGAGCAGTTCTTC.

This rearrangement joins TRBV14 to TRBJ2-1, with 11 nucleotides matching TRBD1. The trim removed 4 bases at V and 8 bases at J, leaving 10 bases unmatched. CDR3 size: 16 residues. Germline-derived CDR1 and CDR2 are SGHDN and FVKESK. The CDR3 protein is CASSPRWTGGIDEQFF. CDR3 nucleotides: TGTGCCAGCAGCCCCCGGTGGACAGGGGGCATCGATGAGCAGTTCTTC. The full variable domain, in which reference TRBV14 and TRBJ2-1 provide the parts outside the CDR3, is EAGVTQFPSHSVIEKGQTVTLRCDPISGHDNLYWYRRVMGKEIKFLLHFVKESKQDESGMPNNRFLAERTGGTYSTLKVQPAELEDSGVYFCASSPRWTGGIDEQFFGPGTRLTVL.

This clone has more than one count but fewer than ten. V and J are TRBV2 and TRBJ2-3; 10 nucleotides agree with TRBD2. The CDR3 runs 14 residues. The V gene end was trimmed by 9 bases and the J gene end by 6 bases; junction bases not matched to a gene: 9. CDR1 and CDR2 (germline): SNHLY, FYNNEI. This CDR3 reads CASRTSGARDTQYF. As DNA, the CDR3 is TGTGCCAGTAGAACTAGCGGGGCGCGGGATACGCAGTATTTT. The complete variable domain, with remaining parts taken from reference TRBV2 and TRBJ2-3, reads EPEVTQTPSHQVTQMGQEVILRCVPISNHLYFYWYRQILGQKVEFLVSFYNNEISEKSEIFDDQFSVERPDGSNFTLKIRSTKLEDSAMYFCASRTSGARDTQYFGPGTRLTVL.

The chain has TRBV30 and TRBJ1-1; 8 bases fit TRBD1. With V trimmed by 0 bases and J by 5 bases, 5 bases remained unmatched. The CDR3 has 14 amino acids. Germline V gene sequence: CDR1 GTSNPN, CDR2 SVGIG (reference sequence). This CDR3 is CAWSVNRGGTEAFF. CDR3 bases: TGTGCCTGGAGTGTTAACAGGGGGGGAACTGAAGCTTTCTTT.

This clone has more than one count but fewer than ten. V is TRBV2 and J is TRBJ2-3, with D possibly matching TRBD2 (6 bases). The CDR3 is 15 amino acids. V shed 7 bases and J shed 0 bases, with 14 bases lying between them. From germline, CDR1 is SNHLY and CDR2 FYNNEI. CDR3 bases: TGTGCCAGCATTTTAGAACTAGCTAGCACAGATACGCAGTATTTT. It is translated as CASILELASTDTQYF.

V and J are TRBV7-8 and TRBJ2-7; 14 bases line up with TRBD2. Germline V gives CDR1 SGHVS, CDR2 FQNEAQ. The junction had 11 bases not matched to a gene; V was cut back by 5 bases and J by 2 bases. The CDR3 has 18 residues. The CDR3 sequence: CASSLTSGGERITYEQYF. As DNA, the CDR3 is TGTGCCAGCAGCCTGACTAGCGGGGGGGAAAGAATCACCTACGAGCAGTACTTC.

The CDR3 reads CASSIFGSPAYEQYF. In nucleotides, the CDR3 is TGTGCCAGTAGTATCTTCGGTAGCCCCGCCTACGAGCAGTACTTC. This chain uses TRBV19 with TRBJ2-7; no reliable D call. V was pared by 3 bases and J by 2 bases, with 14 bases between. Looked up from germline, CDR1 is LNHDA and CDR2 is SQIVND (reference sequence). The CDR3 has 15 residues.

This clone came up once. The chain links TRBV5-6 to TRBJ2-1; 14 positions agree with TRBD2. Germline V gives CDR1 SGHDT, CDR2 YYEEEE. V was pared by 4 bases and J by 7 bases, with 4 bases of the junction left unmatched. There are 15 residues in the CDR3. DNA for the CDR3: TGTGCCAGCAGCGGACTAGCGGGAGGACAGAATGAGCAGTTCTTC. Encoded protein: CASSGLAGGQNEQFF.

The chain employs TRBV7-2 and TRBJ2-1, with 11 bases that match TRBD2. CDR3 length equals 15 residues. The ends lost 5 bases at V and 1 base at J; junction bases unmatched: 1. CDR1 SGHTA and CDR2 FQGNSA come from the germline V gene. CDR3 nucleotide sequence: TGTGCCAGCAGCGCTAGCGGGGGGTCCTACAATGAGCAGTTCTTC. It encodes CASSASGGSYNEQFF.

This clone was detected only once. The chain employs TRBV4-2 and TRBJ1-2; TRBD1 matches 7 bases. Germline V gene lookup returns CDR1 LGHNA and CDR2 YNFKEQ. The CDR3 runs 16 residues. The J segment lost 6 bases and the V segment lost 0 bases, leaving 10 bases of the junction unmatched. Here the CDR3 reads CASSQDSEGGNDGYTF. The CDR3 bases are TGTGCCAGCAGCCAAGATTCGGAAGGGGGCAATGATGGCTACACCTTC.

The rearrangement joins TRBV28 to TRBJ2-7; 10 bases map to TRBD1. CDR1 is MDHEN, CDR2 SYDVKM, per germline. The CDR3 contains 16 residues. Losses at the gene ends were 4 bases for V and 2 bases for J; bases not matched to a gene: 8. The CDR3 DNA reads as TGTGCCAGCAGTTCACCAGGACAGGGGGGAACCTACGAGCAGTACTTC. It specifies CASSSPGQGGTYEQYF.

This sequence joins TRBV5-1 and TRBJ2-7; TRBD1 matches at 8 bases. This CDR3 comprises 13 residues. Germline V CDR1 and CDR2: SGHRS, YFSETQ. The V segment lost 8 bases and the J segment 1 base; nucleotides outside the gene matches: 5. The CDR3 here is CASSGQGSYEQYF. CDR3 coding DNA: TGCGCCAGTTCCGGACAGGGATCCTACGAGCAGTACTTC.

The chain recombines TRBV18 with TRBJ1-4; 7 positions match TRBD1. Trimming at V came to 2 bases and at J to 8 bases, leaving 8 bases not matched to a gene. Germline V CDR1 and CDR2: KGHSH, LQKENI. The CDR3 is made up of 15 amino acids. The CDR3: CASSPTGVGGEKLFF. CDR3 DNA sequence: TGTGCCAGCTCACCAACAGGGGTCGGGGGAGAAAAACTGTTTTTT.